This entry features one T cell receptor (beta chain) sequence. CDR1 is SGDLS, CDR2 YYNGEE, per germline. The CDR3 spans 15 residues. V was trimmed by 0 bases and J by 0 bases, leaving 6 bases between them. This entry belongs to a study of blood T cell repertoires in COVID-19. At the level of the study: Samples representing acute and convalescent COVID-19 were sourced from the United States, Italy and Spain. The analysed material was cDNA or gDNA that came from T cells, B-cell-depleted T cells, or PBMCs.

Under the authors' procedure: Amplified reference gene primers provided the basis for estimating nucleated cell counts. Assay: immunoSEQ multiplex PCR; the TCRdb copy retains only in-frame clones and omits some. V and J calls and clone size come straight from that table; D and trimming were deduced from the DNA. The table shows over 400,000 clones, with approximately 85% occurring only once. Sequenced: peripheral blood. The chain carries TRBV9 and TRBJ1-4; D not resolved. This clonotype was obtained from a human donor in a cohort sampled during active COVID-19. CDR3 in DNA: TGTGCCAGCAGCGTAGATGCAGCAACTAATGAAAAACTGTTTTTT. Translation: CASSVDAATNEKLFF.